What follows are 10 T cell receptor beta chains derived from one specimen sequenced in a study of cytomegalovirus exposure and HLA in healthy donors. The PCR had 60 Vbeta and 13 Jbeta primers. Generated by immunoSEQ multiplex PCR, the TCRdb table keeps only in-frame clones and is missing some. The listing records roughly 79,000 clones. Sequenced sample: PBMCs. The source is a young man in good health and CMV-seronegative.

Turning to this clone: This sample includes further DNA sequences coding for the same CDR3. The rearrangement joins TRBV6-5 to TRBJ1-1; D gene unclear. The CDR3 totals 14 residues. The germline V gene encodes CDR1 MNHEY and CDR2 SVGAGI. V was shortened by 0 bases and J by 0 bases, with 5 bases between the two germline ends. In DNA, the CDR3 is TGTGCCAGCAGTTACTCGAGGGTGAACACTGAAGCTTTCTTT. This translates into CASSYSRVNTEAFF.

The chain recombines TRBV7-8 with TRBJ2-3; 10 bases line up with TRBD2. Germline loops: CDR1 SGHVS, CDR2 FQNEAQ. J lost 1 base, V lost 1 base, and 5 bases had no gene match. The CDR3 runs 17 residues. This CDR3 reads CASSLGRLAGGTDTQYF. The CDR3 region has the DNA TGTGCCAGCAGCTTAGGACGACTAGCGGGTGGCACAGATACGCAGTATTTT.

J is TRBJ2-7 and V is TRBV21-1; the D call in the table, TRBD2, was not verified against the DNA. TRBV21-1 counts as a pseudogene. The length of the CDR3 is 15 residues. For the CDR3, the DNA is TGTGCCAGCGTCCAGATCGTGACGGGACTCTACGAGCAGTACTTC. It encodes CASVQIVTGLYEQYF.

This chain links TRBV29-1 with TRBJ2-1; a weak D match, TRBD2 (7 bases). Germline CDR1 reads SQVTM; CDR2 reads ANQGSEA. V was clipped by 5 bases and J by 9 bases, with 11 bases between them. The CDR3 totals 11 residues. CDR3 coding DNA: TGCAGCGTTCAAGGGGGGGGTGAGCAGTTCTTC. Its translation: CSVQGGGEQFF.

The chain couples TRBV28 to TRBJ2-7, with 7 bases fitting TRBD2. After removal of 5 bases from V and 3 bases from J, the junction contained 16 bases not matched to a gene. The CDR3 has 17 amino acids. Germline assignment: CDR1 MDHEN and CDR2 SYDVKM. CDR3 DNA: TGTGCCAGCAGTAGCCCTGGCGGGAGTAGGACGGTCTACGAGCAGTACTTC. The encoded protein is CASSSPGGSRTVYEQYF.

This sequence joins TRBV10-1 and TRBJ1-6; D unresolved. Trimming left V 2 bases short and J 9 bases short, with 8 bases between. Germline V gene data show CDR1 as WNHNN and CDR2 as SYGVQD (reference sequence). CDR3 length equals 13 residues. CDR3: CASSEAGGSPLHF. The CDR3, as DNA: TGCGCCAGCAGTGAGGCAGGAGGTTCACCCCTCCACTTT.

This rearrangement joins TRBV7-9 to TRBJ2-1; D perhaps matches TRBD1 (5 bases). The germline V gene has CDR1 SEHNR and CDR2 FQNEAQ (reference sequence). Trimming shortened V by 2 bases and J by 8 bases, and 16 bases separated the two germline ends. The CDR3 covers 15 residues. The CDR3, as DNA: TGTGCCAGCAGCTTAAGTGGCAGTTGGGGCTATGAGCAGTTCTTC. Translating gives CASSLSGSWGYEQFF.

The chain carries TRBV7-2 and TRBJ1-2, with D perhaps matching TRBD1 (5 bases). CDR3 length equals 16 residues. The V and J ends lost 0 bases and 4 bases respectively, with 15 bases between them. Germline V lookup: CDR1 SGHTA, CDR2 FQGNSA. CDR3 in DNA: TGTGCCAGCAGCTTAGCGTACAGGCAAGCTCTCTATGGCTACACCTTC. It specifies CASSLAYRQALYGYTF.

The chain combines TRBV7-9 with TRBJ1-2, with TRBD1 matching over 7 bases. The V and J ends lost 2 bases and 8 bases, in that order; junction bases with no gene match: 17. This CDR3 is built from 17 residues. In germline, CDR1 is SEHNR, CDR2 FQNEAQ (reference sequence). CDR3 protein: CASSLNRSTGRMDGYTF. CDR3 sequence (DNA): TGTGCCAGCAGCTTAAACAGGTCGACAGGGCGTATGGACGGCTACACCTTC.

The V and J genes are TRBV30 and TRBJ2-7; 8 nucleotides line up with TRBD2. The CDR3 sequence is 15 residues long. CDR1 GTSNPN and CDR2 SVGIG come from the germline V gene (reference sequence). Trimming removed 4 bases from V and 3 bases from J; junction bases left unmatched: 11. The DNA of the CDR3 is TGTGCCTGGACGCCTACCGGGACTAGTCGCTACGAGCAGTACTTC. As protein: CAWTPTGTSRYEQYF.